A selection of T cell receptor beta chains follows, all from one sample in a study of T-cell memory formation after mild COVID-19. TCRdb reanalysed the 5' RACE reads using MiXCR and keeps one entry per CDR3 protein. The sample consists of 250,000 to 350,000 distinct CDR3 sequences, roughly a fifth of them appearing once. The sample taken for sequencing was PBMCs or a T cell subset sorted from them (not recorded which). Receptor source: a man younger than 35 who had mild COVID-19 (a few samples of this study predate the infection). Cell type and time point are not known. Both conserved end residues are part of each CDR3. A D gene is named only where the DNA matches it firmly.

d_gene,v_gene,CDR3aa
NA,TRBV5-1,CASSSLRGRETQYF
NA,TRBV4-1,CASTTFSATNEKLFF
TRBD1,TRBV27,CASSGRDSYQETQYF
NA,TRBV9,CASSALASEQFF
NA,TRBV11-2,CASSLGYSQETQYF
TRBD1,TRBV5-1,CASSLEGTGGFHEQYF
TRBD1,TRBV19,CASSRVGQNEQFF
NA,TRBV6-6,CASSYNSEGGQNIQYF
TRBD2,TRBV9,CASTKTGTSIDTQYF
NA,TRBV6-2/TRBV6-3,CASSYLARNQPQHF
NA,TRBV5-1,CASSLEGRVRLLFTDTQYF
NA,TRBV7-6,CASSLHPRVTGPETQYF
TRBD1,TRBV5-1,CASSLGTGGYTF
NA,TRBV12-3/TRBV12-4,CASGKRVGTQYF
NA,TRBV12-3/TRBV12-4,CASSSELNTGELFF
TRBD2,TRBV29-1,CSVSSGATYEQYF
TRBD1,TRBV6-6,CASSYKAGTGLWHIQYF
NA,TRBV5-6,CASSNTGVPYGYTF
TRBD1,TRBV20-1,CSALTGATNEKLFF
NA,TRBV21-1,CASRNGQGNGYTF
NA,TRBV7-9,CASSFFRLRGGAGHRGETQYF
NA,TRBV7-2,CASSPRGGFYTEAFF
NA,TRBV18,CASSRMGTNEKLFF
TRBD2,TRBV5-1,CASSLGGTRGETQYF
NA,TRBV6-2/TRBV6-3,CASSPGGVYEQYF
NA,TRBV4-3,CASSQVGQSRGNEQFF
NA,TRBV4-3,CASSQIQDSRETQYF
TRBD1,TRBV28,CASLPGGTGGNIQYF
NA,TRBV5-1,CASRGGQRETQYF
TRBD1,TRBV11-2,CASSGLRGLSSGYTF
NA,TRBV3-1,CASSPRTYDSGNTIYF
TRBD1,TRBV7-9,CASSLVTDRGYGYTF
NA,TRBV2,CASGGPPINYEQYF
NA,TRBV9,CASSANGAGNGYTF
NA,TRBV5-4,CASSLAGRRGPGEQFF
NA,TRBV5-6,CASSLYGTHDRF
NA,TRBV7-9,CASSLVGDNYGYTF
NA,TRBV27,CASSFLAGAIGETQYF
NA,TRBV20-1,CSNSQAGGAGETQYF
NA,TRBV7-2,CASSFLGRLNTEAFF
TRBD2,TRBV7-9,CASSLDWKRHGTSGWTSTDTQYF